This T cell receptor beta chain was captured in a study of blood T cell repertoires in COVID-19. Using immunoSEQ multiplex PCR, the repertoire was profiled, and TCRdb retains in-frame clones only, with some absent. The table lists around 140,000 clones, approximately 74% of them singletons, with around 2% in the top ten. The CDR3 length is 16 residues. After removal of 5 bases from V and 0 bases from J, the junction contained 7 bases not matched to a gene. Germline-derived CDR1 and CDR2 are SGDLS and YYNGEE. Source material: peripheral blood. The V gene is TRBV9, the J gene TRBJ2-3; 9 nucleotides match TRBD2. The source of this sequence is a woman in her sixties or seventies with acute or convalescent COVID-19. This chain's CDR3 is CASSGASGASTDTQYF. In nucleotides, the CDR3 is TGTGCCAGCAGTGGCGCTAGCGGGGCCAGCACAGATACGCAGTATTTT.